One sample yielded the 20 T cell receptor beta chains listed below, sequenced in a study of post-analysis software for immune sequencing data. Study outcomes and limitations: A few TRBV segments occurring more often in patients than controls included TRBV5-6, TRBV5-1 and TRBV20-1.

These receptors are not linked to any known antigen. Unique molecular identifiers were present in the TCR beta cDNA libraries. TCRdb ran MiXCR on the PCR reads and lists one entry per CDR3 protein. Found here are some 450,000 distinct CDR3 sequences, less than 45% of them singletons; the top ten hold roughly an eighth. Sequenced sample: blood. All receptors come from a girl aged 10 to 17 with multiple sclerosis.

The rearrangement links TRBV20-1 to TRBJ1-4; no clear D. Trimming left V 1 base short and J 1 base short, with 7 bases between. The CDR3 spans 14 residues. From germline, CDR1 is DFQATT and CDR2 SNEGSKA (reference sequence). CDR3 sequence (DNA): TGCAGTGCTAGAGTGAAGGGAACTAATGAAAAACTGTTTTTT. Translated: CSARVKGTNEKLFF.

The chain couples TRBV20-1 to TRBJ1-6; the D is unclear. V lost 0 bases and J lost 9, with 3 bases in between. Germline-derived CDR1 and CDR2 are DFQATT and SNEGSKA (reference sequence). CDR3 size: 11 residues. This CDR3 is CSARDGSPLHF. CDR3 coding DNA: TGCAGTGCTAGAGATGGTTCACCCCTCCACTTT.

V is TRBV27 and J is TRBJ2-5; D call uncertain. CDR3 size: 15 residues. Germline V gives CDR1 MNHEY, CDR2 SMNVEV (reference sequence). Deletions cut 0 bases from V and 1 base from J, with 9 bases between. In DNA, the CDR3 is TGTGCCAGCAGTTTATCGTTCGAAGGCCAAGAGACCCAGTACTTC. Amino acid sequence: CASSLSFEGQETQYF.

The chain carries TRBV7-9 and TRBJ2-1, with a weak D call TRBD2 (6 bases). Germline V CDR1 and CDR2: SEHNR, FQNEAQ (reference sequence). V was cut by 5 bases and J by 5 bases, with 19 bases left in between. This CDR3 is built from 16 residues. The CDR3 region is CASSQTLAQTNNEQFF. The CDR3 coding sequence is TGTGCCAGCAGCCAGACCCTAGCGCAAACAAACAATGAGCAGTTCTTC.

The CDR3 reads CASSQAPGQGTGANVLTF. DNA for the CDR3: TGTGCCAGCAGCCAAGCCCCCGGACAGGGCACTGGGGCCAACGTCCTGACTTTC. The J gene is TRBJ2-6, the V gene TRBV3-1, with 8 bases lining up with TRBD1. Germline values: CDR1 LGHDT, CDR2 YNNKEL (reference sequence). V lost 1 base to trimming and J lost 2 bases; unmatched junction nucleotides: 7. The CDR3 loop spans 18 amino acids.

CDR3 residues: CASSLMFLGGGTDTQYF. CDR3 bases: TGTGCCAGCAGCTTAATGTTCCTCGGGGGGGGGACAGATACGCAGTATTTT. This chain joins TRBV7-2 and TRBJ2-3; 8 bases are a match to TRBD2. The V gene's germline CDR1 is SGHTA and CDR2 FQGNSA. The CDR3 is 17 amino acids. Unmatched junction bases numbered 10, after V lost 2 bases and J lost 3 bases.

The chain recombines TRBV20-1 with TRBJ1-2; D is unclear. Trimming shortened V by 0 bases and J by 6 bases, and 11 bases separated the two germline ends. CDR1 and CDR2 (germline): DFQATT, SNEGSKA (reference sequence). CDR3 size: 13 residues. CDR3 nucleotides: TGCAGTGCTAGAGATCCCATGGGCCATGGCTACACCTTC. It codes for CSARDPMGHGYTF.

The count of this clonotype is one. The chain links TRBV9 to TRBJ1-3; 8 nucleotides align to TRBD1. After removal of 4 bases from V and 3 bases from J, the junction contained 9 bases not matched to a gene. CDR1 and CDR2 (germline): SGDLS, YYNGEE. There are 16 residues in the CDR3. CDR3 sequence (DNA): TGTGCCAGCAGCACGACGGACAGGGTGAATGGAAACACCATATATTTT. Its translation: CASSTTDRVNGNTIYF.

The gene calls are TRBV10-3 and TRBJ2-1; the D gene is possibly TRBD2 (5 bases). Trimming took 2 bases from V and 6 from J, leaving 20 bases between them. The CDR3 is made up of 17 amino acids. The V gene's germline CDR1 is ENHRY and CDR2 SYGVKD. The CDR3 coding sequence is TGTGCCATCAGTGAGCGGGGAGCGCCAGAACTCCCCAATGAGCAGTTCTTC. Translation: CAISERGAPELPNEQFF.

This clonotype was detected a few times. J is TRBJ2-4 and V is TRBV4-3; 8 bases line up with TRBD1. The CDR3 covers 13 residues. Germline V lookup: CDR1 LGHNA, CDR2 YSLEER. V was clipped by 3 bases and J by 6 bases; unmatched bases: 1. The DNA of the CDR3 is TGCGCCAGCAGCCACCAGGGGGCAAACATTCAGTACTTC. Translation gives CASSHQGANIQYF.

The chain uses TRBV7-9 and TRBJ2-4; D is undetermined. The J call is uncertain, as TRBJ2-7 better fits the DNA end. CDR1 is SEHNR and CDR2 is FQNEAQ in the germline V gene (reference sequence). The CDR3 spans 12 residues. CDR3 in DNA: TGTGCCAGCGCGGAAACATCCTACGAGCAGTACTTC. Its translation is CASAETSYEQYF.

A few counts support this clonotype. V is TRBV27 and J is TRBJ2-1; weak D call: TRBD2 (7 bases). Germline lookup yields CDR1 MNHEY and CDR2 SMNVEV (reference sequence). CDR3 length: 16 residues. Between the trimmed V and J ends, which lost 5 bases and 8 bases, there was a span of 22 bases. The CDR3 loop reads CASSGAGGGPLHEQFF. CDR3 sequence (DNA): TGTGCCAGCAGTGGGGCTGGGGGGGGCCCCCTCCATGAGCAGTTCTTC.

The genes are TRBV7-2 and TRBJ2-3, with 8 bases that match TRBD2. Germline CDR1 SGHTA, CDR2 FQGNSA. The CDR3 is 16 residues long. The trim removed 0 bases at V and 2 bases at J, leaving 4 bases unmatched. CDR3 nucleotides: TGTGCCAGCAGCTTAGCCTTAGCGGGGATCACAGATACGCAGTATTTT. Its protein product is CASSLALAGITDTQYF. Filled out from reference TRBV7-2 and TRBJ2-3, the complete variable domain reads GAGVSQSPSNKVTEKGKDVELRCDPISGHTALYWYRQSLGQGLEFLIYFQGNSAPDKSGLPSDRFSAERTGGSVSTLTIQRTQQEDSAVYLCASSLALAGITDTQYFGPGTRLTVL.

This clonotype was picked up a small number of times. The CDR3 DNA reads TGTGCCAGCACCAACTTGGGGACAGGGGGACGTAAGCCCCAGCATTTT. Its translation is CASTNLGTGGRKPQHF. This sequence joins TRBV12-3 or TRBV12-4 and TRBJ1-5; 11 nucleotides line up with TRBD1. The trim removed 7 bases at V and 8 bases at J, leaving 13 bases unmatched. The CDR3 runs to 16 residues.

V gene TRBV7-9 combines with J gene TRBJ2-1; the D gene is possibly TRBD2 (5 bases). The CDR3 runs 14 residues. The V end lost 0 bases, the J end lost 8 bases, and 11 bases lay between the germline ends. CDR1 SEHNR and CDR2 FQNEAQ come from the germline V gene (reference sequence). CDR3 coding DNA: TGTGCCAGCAGCTTAGCAACGGGGATTGATGAGCAGTTCTTC. Its translation: CASSLATGIDEQFF.

This chain connects TRBV27 to TRBJ2-4; weak D call: TRBD2 (6 bases). The V and J ends lost 3 bases and 7 bases respectively, with 16 bases between them. The CDR3 has 15 residues. Looked up from germline, CDR1 is MNHEY and CDR2 is SMNVEV (reference sequence). The CDR3 DNA follows: TGTGCCAGCAGTTTGGAAGGAGGGGTTAGGAACATTCAGTACTTC. It translates to CASSLEGGVRNIQYF.

The chain employs TRBV20-1 and TRBJ2-5, with D perhaps assigned TRBD1 or TRBD2 (5 bases each). Germline V gene lookup returns CDR1 DFQATT and CDR2 SNEGSKA (reference sequence). CDR3 length: 18 amino acids. Trimming removed 2 bases from V and 5 bases from J, with 27 bases in between. CDR3 in DNA: TGCAGTGCTAGAATAGTCGGACGGGGCTCGCCGGTTAGTGAGACCCAGTACTTC. Protein product: CSARIVGRGSPVSETQYF.

This clonotype was picked up a small number of times. The V call is TRBV3-1, the J call TRBJ2-7, with 10 bases identical to TRBD2. Germline CDR1 is LGHDT and CDR2 is YNNKEL (reference sequence). This CDR3 contains 15 residues. Trimming took 7 bases from V and 2 from J; bases not matched to a gene: 8. CDR3 residues: CASTDGLAVAYEQYF. CDR3 nucleotides: TGTGCCAGCACCGACGGACTAGCGGTTGCCTACGAGCAGTACTTC.

This clonotype was detected only once. This chain joins TRBV10-3 and TRBJ2-1, with 11 bases that match TRBD2. V lost 3 bases, J lost 8 bases, and 6 bases stayed unmatched. CDR3 length: 15 residues. The germline gives CDR1 ENHRY, CDR2 SYGVKD. CDR3 in amino acids: CAISDRSTSGDEQFF. In nucleotides, the CDR3 is TGTGCCATCAGTGACCGATCGACTAGCGGGGATGAGCAGTTCTTC.

The rearrangement joins TRBV12-3 or TRBV12-4 to TRBJ2-3, with 13 bases that match TRBD2. J gave up 7 bases and V 6 bases, and 13 bases lay outside the gene matches. CDR3 size: 17 residues. The CDR3 is CASSTGLAGTSPYTQYF. The CDR3 DNA sequence: TGTGCCAGCAGCACGGGACTAGCGGGGACTTCTCCTTATACGCAGTATTTT.